This T cell receptor (beta chain) was sequenced during a study of T-cell reconstitution after alpha-beta-depleted transplantation in children. General study points: T-cell numbers and diversity, one year after transplant, stemmed largely from T cells that were newly produced.

This clonotype has ten or more counts. Its antigen is currently unknown. As it was prepared, the TCRbeta library received unique molecular identifiers. TCRdb re-analysed the PCR reads in MiXCR, keeping a single row per CDR3 protein. The data hold hundreds of thousands of distinct CDR3 sequences, with approximately 10% observed a single time. CDR3 size: 14 residues. Trimming took 2 bases from V and 4 from J, leaving 10 bases between them. Germline values: CDR1 MDHEN, CDR2 SYDVKM. The receptor was derived from a male patient aged 2-10 years who had a stem cell transplant for chronic granulomatous disease, so the T cells may come from the graft donor. The chain carries TRBV28 and TRBJ2-3; the D is unclear. The specimen was peripheral blood, collected 180 days after TCRalphabeta/CD19-depleted stem cell transplant. DNA for the CDR3: TGTGCCAGCAGTTTAACTACTATCCCAGATACGCAGTATTTT. It yields the protein CASSLTTIPDTQYF.